Below are 22 T cell receptor beta chains sequenced from a single sample in a study of monozygotic twins with inflammatory bowel disease. After re-calling the 5' RACE reads, TCRdb lists one entry per CDR3 protein, DNA absent. This sample's clone table lists over 200,000 distinct CDR3 sequences. The sample comprised blood. The receptor set was obtained from a human donor with ulcerative colitis or Crohn's disease, or a healthy co-twin of an affected twin (not recorded which).

This rearrangement joins TRBV10-3 to TRBJ1-2. This CDR3 has 13 amino acids. Germline CDR1 ENHRY, CDR2 SYGVKD. CDR3 residues: CAIGAPSFYGYTF.

The chain uses TRBV20-1 and TRBJ2-1. Germline V gene lookup returns CDR1 DFQATT and CDR2 SNEGSKA (reference sequence). The CDR3 loop spans 12 amino acids. Here the CDR3 reads CSARLVGYEQFF.

This chain joins TRBV6-2 or TRBV6-3 and TRBJ1-2. The CDR3 consists of 12 residues. Germline CDR1 and CDR2: MNHEY and SVGEGT. The CDR3 protein is CASSYGNYGYTF.

The chain carries TRBV20-1 and TRBJ2-7; the TCRdb call, TRBD1, lacks DNA for checking. The CDR3 has 15 amino acids. Germline V CDR1 and CDR2: DFQATT, SNEGSKA (reference sequence). Here the CDR3 reads CSAIDTSGDGYEQYF.

The chain links TRBV12-3 or TRBV12-4 to TRBJ2-2. The CDR3 spans 14 residues. CDR3 sequence reads: CASSFHRDTGELFF.

V is TRBV7-8 and J is TRBJ2-1; TCRdb selects TRBD2, and the lack of DNA leaves this call unchecked. The CDR3 is 12 residues long. Per germline, CDR1 SGHVS and CDR2 FQNEAQ. This chain's CDR3 is CASTLVSDEQFF.

The J gene is TRBJ2-7, the V gene TRBV7-6; with no DNA, the TCRdb D assignment of TRBD1 cannot be verified. This CDR3 has 15 amino acids. The V gene's germline CDR1 is SGHVS and CDR2 FNYEAQ. CDR3 protein: CASSARQGSPYEQYF.

CDR3 residues: CSAYGQGDNEQFF. The chain is built from TRBV20-1 and TRBJ2-1; no DNA is available, so the TRBD1 call from TCRdb remains unchecked. Germline V gene data show CDR1 as DFQATT and CDR2 as SNEGSKA (reference sequence). The CDR3 spans 13 residues.

The chain combines TRBV29-1 with TRBJ2-1; TCRdb returns TRBD2, unconfirmable since there is no DNA. This CDR3 is 16 amino acids long. Per germline, CDR1 SQVTM and CDR2 ANQGSEA. The CDR3 region is CSVVPGLAGIQNEQFF.

The chain is built from TRBV10-3 and TRBJ1-1; TCRdb gives TRBD1 as the D gene, but with no DNA this cannot be confirmed. From germline, CDR1 is ENHRY and CDR2 SYGVKD. This CDR3 has 14 amino acids. The CDR3 loop reads CAITKNRGNTEAFF.

The chain carries TRBV10-3 and TRBJ1-3. Germline CDR1 and CDR2: ENHRY and SYGVKD. The CDR3 runs 17 residues. The chain's CDR3 is CAISEAYTSGSGNTIYF.

The chain is built from TRBV11-2 and TRBJ1-2; TCRdb designates TRBD1, a call that cannot be tested without DNA. The CDR3 extends over 14 amino acids. The V gene's germline CDR1 is SGHAT and CDR2 FQNNGV. The CDR3 region is CASSPDRVGDGYTF.

The rearrangement uses TRBV20-1 and TRBJ2-2; TCRdb gives TRBD2 as the D gene, but with no DNA this cannot be confirmed. There are 15 residues in the CDR3. CDR1 is DFQATT, CDR2 SNEGSKA, per germline (reference sequence). The CDR3 region is CSAESGGGVSGELFF.

The V and J genes are TRBV5-1 and TRBJ1-2; TCRdb's assignment of TRBD1 cannot be checked, as there is no DNA. Germline-derived CDR1 and CDR2 are SGHRS and YFSETQ. There are 17 residues in the CDR3. The CDR3 loop is CASSPQGGQGGLAGYTF.

V is TRBV12-3 or TRBV12-4 and J is TRBJ1-3; TCRdb picks TRBD1, but there is no DNA to check that call. The CDR3 spans 18 residues. The CDR3 sequence is CASEPGTGGTRAGNTIYF.

The chain joins TRBV11-2 to TRBJ1-1. This CDR3 is 13 amino acids long. Germline V gives CDR1 SGHAT, CDR2 FQNNGV. The CDR3 loop reads CASSFGRELEAFF.

This sequence joins TRBV5-6 and TRBJ2-5; with no DNA, the TCRdb D assignment of TRBD2 cannot be verified. Germline values: CDR1 SGHDT, CDR2 YYEEEE. This CDR3 contains 13 residues. The CDR3 loop reads CASSPLLRETQYF. The full variable domain, rest sourced from reference TRBV5-6 and TRBJ2-5, is DAGVTQSPTHLIKTRGQQVTLRCSPKSGHDTVSWYQQALGQGPQFIFQYYEEEERQRGNFPDRFSGHQFPNYSSELNVNALLLGDSALYLCASSPLLRETQYFGPGTRLLVL.

The chain recombines TRBV20-1 with TRBJ1-4; with no DNA, the TCRdb D assignment of TRBD1 cannot be verified. Germline assignment: CDR1 DFQATT and CDR2 SNEGSKA (reference sequence). This CDR3 spans 14 amino acids. The CDR3 spells CSARSGALNEKLFF.

The V and J genes are TRBV7-9 and TRBJ1-5; TCRdb gives TRBD1 as the D gene, but with no DNA this cannot be confirmed. The CDR3 runs to 13 residues. Germline CDR1 and CDR2: SEHNR and FQNEAQ (reference sequence). CDR3 in amino acids: CASSFSGVQPQHF.

The V call is TRBV28, the J call TRBJ2-7; TCRdb calls TRBD2, which cannot be checked without DNA. Germline V gene data show CDR1 as MDHEN and CDR2 as SYDVKM. The CDR3 sequence is 16 residues long. The CDR3 sequence: CASSFAGTSGNYEQYF.

V is TRBV7-9 and J is TRBJ2-1; TCRdb's assignment of TRBD1 cannot be checked, as there is no DNA. Germline assignment: CDR1 SEHNR and CDR2 FQNEAQ (reference sequence). The CDR3 is 13 residues long. This CDR3 reads CASRSQGYNEQFF.

The genes are TRBV12-3 or TRBV12-4 and TRBJ2-3. There are 14 residues in the CDR3. CDR3 loop: CASSPSRSTDTQYF.